This TCR beta chain was sequenced for a study of blood T cell repertoires in COVID-19. In the study overall: The United States, Italy and Spain provided the acute and convalescent COVID-19 samples. T cells, B-cell-depleted T cells, or PBMCs supplied cDNA or gDNA.

Original processing methods: Reference gene primer amplification gave nucleated cell count estimates. Produced via immunoSEQ multiplex PCR; TCRdb's table is partial and in-frame only. V and J calls and clone size are as listed in that table; D and trimming were resolved from the DNA. The data show 130,000 to 150,000 clones, with around nine tenths seen just once and around 1.6% held by the top ten. Germline CDR1 MNHEY, CDR2 SMNVEV (reference sequence). The J segment lost 1 base and the V segment lost 5 bases, leaving 2 bases of the junction unmatched. This CDR3 has 15 amino acids. The sequenced material came from peripheral blood. The chain couples TRBV27 to TRBJ2-3; 11 bases are shared with TRBD1. The receptor was derived from a human donor in a cohort sampled during active COVID-19. The DNA of the CDR3 is TGTGCCAGCAGTCAGGACAGGGGGCGCACAGATACGCAGTATTTT. Residues: CASSQDRGRTDTQYF.